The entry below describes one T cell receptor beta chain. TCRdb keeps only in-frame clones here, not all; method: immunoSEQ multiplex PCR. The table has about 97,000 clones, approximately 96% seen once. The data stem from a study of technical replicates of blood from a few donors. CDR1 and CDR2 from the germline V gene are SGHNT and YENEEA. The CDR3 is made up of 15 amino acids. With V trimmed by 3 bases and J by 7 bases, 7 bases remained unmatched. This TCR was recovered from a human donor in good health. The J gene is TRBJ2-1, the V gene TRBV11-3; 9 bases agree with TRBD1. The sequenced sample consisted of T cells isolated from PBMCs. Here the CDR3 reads CASSFAGTGSNEQFF. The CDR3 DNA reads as TGTGCCAGCAGCTTCGCCGGGACAGGGTCTAATGAGCAGTTCTTC.